The 25 T cell receptor beta chains listed next were all sequenced from one sample in a study of blood T cell repertoires in COVID-19. Generated by immunoSEQ multiplex PCR, the TCRdb table keeps only in-frame clones and is missing some. The table includes roughly 350,000 clones, about 85% detected once. The sample taken for sequencing was peripheral blood. The receptors stem from a young woman with acute or convalescent COVID-19.

The chain carries TRBV7-8 and TRBJ2-6; TRBD2 might be the D (6 bases). Germline lookup yields CDR1 SGHVS and CDR2 FQNEAQ. Trimming stripped 1 base from V and 2 bases from J, with 6 bases between. This CDR3 is 15 amino acids long. The CDR3 spells CASSLGGAGANVLTF. The DNA for the CDR3 is TGTGCCAGCAGCTTAGGGGGGGCTGGGGCCAACGTCCTGACTTTC. The full variable domain, rest sourced from reference TRBV7-8 and TRBJ2-6, is GAGVSQSPRYKVAKRGQDVALRCDPISGHVSLFWYQQALGQGPEFLTYFQNEAQLDKSGLPSDRFFAERPEGSVSTLKIQRTQQEDSAVYLCASSLGGAGANVLTFGAGSRLTVL.

The J gene is TRBJ2-5, the V gene TRBV6-2 or TRBV6-3, with 8 bases that match TRBD1. The CDR3 runs to 12 residues. The germline V gene encodes CDR1 MNHEY and CDR2 SVGEGT. V was pared by 6 bases and J by 5 bases, with 2 bases of the junction left unmatched. The CDR3 nucleotides read TGTGCCAGCAGCCCAGGGGGCGAGACCCAGTACTTC. Translating it yields CASSPGGETQYF.

This clone appeared once. V usage is TRBV3-1 (or the pseudogene TRBV3-2) and J usage is TRBJ1-1; tentative D call: TRBD1 (5 bases). The ends were cut back, 0 bases at V and 3 bases at J, with 11 bases in the middle. CDR1 and CDR2 (germline): LGHDT, YNNKEL (reference sequence). The CDR3 sequence is 15 residues long. The CDR3 sequence is CASSQDGAGYTEAFF. The CDR3 bases are TGTGCCAGCAGCCAAGATGGGGCAGGGTACACTGAAGCTTTCTTT.

This chain connects TRBV6-1 to TRBJ2-3; maybe TRBD2 (5 bases). This CDR3 region has 16 residues. V was clipped by 4 bases and J by 0 bases, with 14 bases between them. CDR1 and CDR2 from the germline V gene are MNHNS and SASEGT. Written as DNA, the CDR3 is TGTGCCAGCAGTGCGGGGTTCCTCCCTAGCACAGATACGCAGTATTTT. Translating gives CASSAGFLPSTDTQYF.

V gene TRBV10-1 combines with J gene TRBJ1-3; unclear D gene. Trimming stripped 0 bases from V and 8 bases from J, with 14 bases between. The CDR3 runs to 15 residues. Per germline, CDR1 WNHNN and CDR2 SYGVQD (reference sequence). As DNA, the CDR3 is TGCGCCAGCAGTGAGTCTGTAACCACCTCGGACACCATATATTTT. This codes for CASSESVTTSDTIYF.

The chain is built from TRBV21-1 and TRBJ1-2; TRBD1, the D gene given by the table, was not confirmed from the DNA. TRBV21-1 is a recognized pseudogene. The CDR3 is made up of 9 amino acids. In DNA, the CDR3 is TGTGCCAGCGCAGGTGGCTACACCTTC. It translates to CASAGGYTF.

The rearrangement uses TRBV2 and TRBJ2-7; D possibly corresponds to TRBD1 (5 bases). V gave up 7 bases and J gave up 3 bases, with 13 bases separating them. The germline CDR1 and CDR2 sequences are SNHLY and FYNNEI. CDR3 length equals 13 residues. CDR3 nucleotides: TGTGCCAGCAAAGAGACAGACCTCTACGAGCAGTACTTC. Amino acids: CASKETDLYEQYF. Complete variable domain (other parts from reference TRBV2 and TRBJ2-7): EPEVTQTPSHQVTQMGQEVILRCVPISNHLYFYWYRQILGQKVEFLVSFYNNEISEKSEIFDDQFSVERPDGSNFTLKIRSTKLEDSAMYFCASKETDLYEQYFGPGTRLTVT.

The V call is TRBV5-6, the J call TRBJ2-3, with D hard to call. This CDR3 spans 13 amino acids. Germline-derived CDR1 and CDR2 are SGHDT and YYEEEE. The ends were cut back, 4 bases at V and 7 bases at J, with 13 bases in the middle. CDR3 region: CASSLNLLYTQYF. In nucleotides, the CDR3 is TGTGCCAGCAGCCTGAATCTATTGTATACGCAGTATTTT.

The rearrangement joins TRBV7-2 to TRBJ2-3; D perhaps matches TRBD2 (6 bases). There are 15 residues in the CDR3. Germline V CDR1 and CDR2: SGHTA, FQGNSA. V lost 4 bases to trimming and J lost 6 bases, with 17 bases between them. CDR3 loop: CASSWGGTGTDTQYF. The DNA of the CDR3 is TGTGCCAGCAGCTGGGGAGGTACGGGGACGGATACGCAGTATTTT.

This clone was detected a few times. V and J are TRBV27 and TRBJ2-7; 8 bases agree with TRBD1. CDR1 is MNHEY, CDR2 SMNVEV, per germline (reference sequence). The CDR3 has 16 amino acids. With 5 bases clipped from V and 3 bases from J, the junction kept 12 bases outside the gene matches. In DNA form, the CDR3 reads TGTGCCAGCAGTGCCGGCAGGGGGCATTTAGTCTACGAGCAGTACTTC. This sequence encodes CASSAGRGHLVYEQYF.

This rearrangement joins TRBV12-2 to TRBJ1-5; no check of the table's D call, TRBD1, against the DNA was made. TRBV12-2 is deemed a pseudogene. CDR3 length: 16 amino acids. The CDR3 DNA sequence: TGTGCAAGTCGCTTAGATTTACAGGGTCAGGGACAGCCCCAGCATTTT. This gives the protein CASRLDLQGQGQPQHF.

This clone was recorded only once. The chain links TRBV10-1 to TRBJ1-2, with a possible D match to TRBD1 (5 bases). The V gene's germline CDR1 is WNHNN and CDR2 SYGVQD (reference sequence). This CDR3 comprises 14 residues. V gave up 6 bases and J gave up 5 bases, with 16 bases separating them. The CDR3 loop is CASSGGKGLYGYTF. In DNA form, the CDR3 reads TGCGCCAGCAGCGGTGGGAAGGGGCTTTATGGCTACACCTTC.

V gene TRBV9 combines with J gene TRBJ2-1; 12 bases match TRBD2. The V segment lost 4 bases and the J segment 7 bases; nucleotides outside the gene matches: 3. The germline V gene encodes CDR1 SGDLS and CDR2 YYNGEE. The CDR3 length is 14 residues. The CDR3 coding sequence is TGTGCCAGCAGCCCGACTAGCGGGAGTAATGAGCAGTTCTTC. Translated, it gives CASSPTSGSNEQFF.

The chain couples TRBV28 to TRBJ2-7, with D perhaps TRBD1 or TRBD2 (6 bases each). Germline V gene data show CDR1 as MDHEN and CDR2 as SYDVKM. Trimming removed 10 bases from V and 2 bases from J, with 15 bases in between. The CDR3 has 13 residues. The CDR3 nucleotides are TGTGCCACCAGGGGCGGGATCACCTACGAGCAGTACTTC. Amino acid sequence: CATRGGITYEQYF.

In DNA form, the CDR3 reads TGCGCCAGTGCGAAGGACAGGGAGTACGAGCAGTACTTC. Protein sequence: CASAKDREYEQYF. This rearrangement joins TRBV5-1 to TRBJ2-7, with 8 bases lining up with TRBD1. The J segment lost 4 bases and the V segment lost 8 bases, leaving 8 bases of the junction unmatched. CDR1 is SGHRS and CDR2 is YFSETQ in the germline V gene. The CDR3 is 13 residues long.

The V call is TRBV5-1, the J call TRBJ2-3, with TRBD2 matching over 8 bases. Germline values: CDR1 SGHRS, CDR2 YFSETQ. The J segment lost 1 base and the V segment lost 1 base, leaving 11 bases of the junction unmatched. This CDR3 region has 18 residues. CDR3 bases: TGCGCCAGCAGCTTGCTTGGTAGCGGGATTTCGGGCACAGATACGCAGTATTTT. It is translated as CASSLLGSGISGTDTQYF.

Only one count was recorded for this clone. The CDR3 is CASRYRDSYEQYF. CDR3 in DNA: TGTGCCAGCAGGTACCGGGACAGTTACGAGCAGTACTTC. The rearrangement joins TRBV28 to TRBJ2-7, with TRBD1 matching over 7 bases. Germline CDR1 is MDHEN and CDR2 is SYDVKM. V gave up 6 bases and J gave up 4 bases; unmatched junction bases: 6. This CDR3 spans 13 amino acids.

The chain recombines TRBV6-5 with TRBJ2-7; D is uncertain. This CDR3 has 14 residues. V gave up 0 bases and J gave up 3 bases, with 9 bases separating them. CDR1 and CDR2 from the germline V gene are MNHEY and SVGAGI. CDR3 residues: CASSYSRRGYEQYF. The CDR3 nucleotides are TGTGCCAGCAGTTACTCGAGGCGCGGCTACGAGCAGTACTTC.

The chain uses TRBV27 and TRBJ1-5, with D maybe TRBD1 (6 bases). Deletions cut 5 bases from V and 2 bases from J, with 16 bases between. CDR3 size: 16 residues. Germline V gene lookup returns CDR1 MNHEY and CDR2 SMNVEV (reference sequence). The CDR3 protein is CASSLEPGGRNQPQHF. The CDR3 DNA sequence: TGTGCCAGCAGTCTAGAACCGGGGGGCCGCAATCAGCCCCAGCATTTT.

This clone was found a few times. The CDR3 sequence is CASRFRDTTGNTEAFF. CDR3 DNA: TGCGCCAGCAGATTTCGGGACACGACAGGGAACACTGAAGCTTTCTTT. J is TRBJ1-1 and V is TRBV5-1; weak D call: TRBD1 (6 bases). CDR3 size: 16 residues. Per the germline V gene, CDR1 is SGHRS and CDR2 is YFSETQ. Trimming took off 5 bases at V and 1 base at J, with 18 bases between the two ends.

The chain employs TRBV7-9 and TRBJ1-2; D possibly corresponds to TRBD1 (6 bases). The CDR3 is 12 residues long. The V gene lost 3 bases and the J gene lost 5 bases, with 7 bases spanning the gap. Germline V CDR1 and CDR2: SEHNR, FQNEAQ (reference sequence). This CDR3 reads CASSFTGYGYTF. The DNA of the CDR3 is TGTGCCAGCAGCTTTACAGGGTATGGCTACACCTTC.

The chain combines TRBV6-5 with TRBJ1-2, with unresolved D. Germline V gene sequence: CDR1 MNHEY, CDR2 SVGAGI. The CDR3 has 14 residues. Trimming took off 5 bases at V and 1 base at J, with 11 bases between the two ends. CDR3 region: CASSPLERNYGYTF. As DNA, the CDR3 is TGTGCCAGCAGTCCTCTAGAGCGTAACTATGGCTACACCTTC.

This rearrangement joins TRBV3-1 (or the pseudogene TRBV3-2) to TRBJ1-5; 9 positions match TRBD1. Trimming took 1 base from V and 3 from J; bases not matched to a gene: 4. CDR3 length: 16 residues. Looked up from germline, CDR1 is LGHDT and CDR2 is YNNKEL (reference sequence). CDR3 sequence (DNA): TGTGCCAGCAGCCAAGGGACAGGGGTGGTCAATCAGCCCCAGCATTTT. Its protein product is CASSQGTGVVNQPQHF.

The chain is built from TRBV5-1 and TRBJ1-1; D ambiguous. The germline V and J ends were trimmed by 0 bases and 8 bases, with 14 bases remaining between them. This CDR3 is 14 amino acids long. CDR1 and CDR2 (germline): SGHRS, YFSETQ. CDR3 sequence: CASSLEVAGGEAFF. The CDR3 DNA sequence: TGCGCCAGCAGCTTGGAAGTGGCCGGAGGGGAAGCTTTCTTT.

This chain connects TRBV5-6 to TRBJ1-2; D perhaps matches TRBD1 (5 bases). Trimming took 3 bases from V and 8 from J, leaving 14 bases between them. The CDR3 loop spans 13 amino acids. Germline values: CDR1 SGHDT, CDR2 YYEEEE. In DNA form, the CDR3 reads TGTGCCAGCAGCTCTGACCGGGGGAGAGGCTACACCTTC. Translation: CASSSDRGRGYTF.